This record concerns one T cell receptor (beta chain) sequence. Its target is not known. The data are from a study of cytomegalovirus exposure and HLA in healthy donors. This PCR relied on a set of 60 Vbeta primers and 13 Jbeta primers. Produced via immunoSEQ multiplex PCR; TCRdb's table is partial and in-frame only. The table lists 100,000 to 150,000 clones, about four fifths of them singletons. The study's findings and limits: A reported reduction in N-insertions relative to the roughly 670-donor mean was seen in an Asian-associated ancestry cluster in a later analysis.

The CDR3 has 14 residues. Germline loops: CDR1 SGDLS, CDR2 YYNGEE. Trimming removed 0 bases from V and 7 bases from J, with 14 bases in between. V gene TRBV9 combines with J gene TRBJ2-7, with unresolved D. This TCR was sampled from a woman aged 40 to 49 in good health and CMV-seropositive. The sequenced sample consisted of PBMCs. The CDR3 here is CASSVASSRTEQYF. The CDR3 bases are TGTGCCAGCAGCGTAGCTAGTAGCAGAACGGAGCAGTACTTC.